Presented here are 3 T cell receptor beta chains from one specimen sequenced in a study of beta chain features in type 1 diabetes. Of the isolated RNA, all was reverse transcribed, and so the sequenced material was expressed TCRB transcripts. Only in-frame clones appear in the TCRdb table, and some are missing; sequencing was by immunoSEQ multiplex PCR. The table has around 160,000 clones, around 51% seen once. Input material: Tregs from blood. All receptors derive from a man aged 18 to 29 in good health.

This clone was observed a single time. The CDR3 loop is CASSTPQGRGGTEAFF. In nucleotides, the CDR3 is TGTGCCAGTAGTACCCCCCAAGGGAGGGGGGGCACTGAAGCTTTCTTT. The chain carries TRBV19 and TRBJ1-1, with a possible D match to TRBD1 (6 bases). Trimming shortened V by 4 bases and J by 4 bases, and 19 bases separated the two germline ends. The CDR3 runs 16 residues. The germline V gene has CDR1 LNHDA and CDR2 SQIVND (reference sequence).

This clone was recorded a few times. This chain uses TRBV7-9 with TRBJ1-2; TRBD1 is a possible D gene (6 bases). V lost 5 bases, J lost 8 bases, and 21 bases lay in between. Germline assignment: CDR1 SEHNR and CDR2 FQNEAQ (reference sequence). CDR3 length: 15 residues. The CDR3 nucleotides are TGTGCCAGCAGCCCCATGGGAGGGGGTTTTGGAGGCTACACCTTC. Translation gives CASSPMGGGFGGYTF.

The gene calls are TRBV7-2 and TRBJ2-2; the match to TRBD1 covers 9 bases. Germline CDR1 reads SGHTA; CDR2 reads FQGNSA. The CDR3 is made up of 15 amino acids. With 5 bases clipped from V and 5 bases from J, the junction kept 6 bases outside the gene matches. This CDR3 reads CASSITGGRTGELFF. CDR3 nucleotide sequence: TGTGCCAGCAGCATCACAGGGGGCCGGACCGGGGAGCTGTTTTTT.